A selection of T cell receptor beta chains follows, all from one sample in a study of cytomegalovirus exposure and HLA in healthy donors. Repertoires were generated with immunoSEQ multiplex PCR, while TCRdb's copy carries only in-frame clones and drops some. The sample totals 190,000 or so clones. The sample was PBMCs. All receptors come from a boy younger than 18 in good health and CMV-seronegative. Both conserved end residues are part of each CDR3. The D gene is left open where the match is weak.

D	V	J	DNA	CDR3
TRBD1	TRBV5-6	TRBJ2-7	TGTGCCAGCAGATTGACAGGGGGGGGAGATTACGAGCAGTACTTC	CASRLTGGGDYEQYF
NA	TRBV4-1	TRBJ2-5	TGCGCCAGCAGCCAAGAGGCCGTGGAGACCCAGTACTTC	CASSQEAVETQYF
NA	TRBV11-2	TRBJ2-7	TGTGCCAGCAGCTTAGCCTGGCAGGGAAACTACGAGCAGTACTTC	CASSLAWQGNYEQYF
NA	TRBV18	TRBJ2-3	TGTGCCAGCTCATCCAACAGGGTTGACACAGATACGCAGTATTTT	CASSSNRVDTDTQYF
TRBD1	TRBV9	TRBJ1-1	TGTGCCAGCAGCGTAGGTGGGGTTGGGGGACAGGGGGCTGAAGCTTTCTTT	CASSVGGVGGQGAEAFF
TRBD1	TRBV27	TRBJ1-6	TGTGCCAGCAGTTTTGGACAGGGCACACCCCTCCACTTT	CASSFGQGTPLHF
NA	TRBV6-5	TRBJ2-1	TGTGCCAGCAGTTACCGCGATGAGCAGTTCTTC	CASSYRDEQFF
TRBD2	TRBV28	TRBJ2-3	TGTGCCAGCAGTTTCCCGCGGGGGGGCACAGATACGCAGTATTTT	CASSFPRGGTDTQYF
NA	TRBV27	TRBJ1-4	TGTGCCAGCAGGGGCAGCTCTAAAGGCGAAAAACTGTTTTTT	CASRGSSKGEKLFF
TRBD1	TRBV28	TRBJ1-6	TGTGCCAGCAGCCTTACAGGGGTCGGGCCACCCCTCCACTTT	CASSLTGVGPPLHF
NA	TRBV19	TRBJ2-6	TGTGCCAGTACATTCGGGAGCGGCGGGGCCAACGTCCTGACTTTC	CASTFGSGGANVLTF
TRBD2	TRBV7-3	TRBJ2-3	TGTGCCAGCAGTCCGTTTGCGGGGGAGACAGATACGCAGTATTTT	CASSPFAGETDTQYF
NA	TRBV9	TRBJ2-6	TGTGCCAGCAGCGTACATGCAGGGTTTAACTCTGGGGCCAACGTCCTGACTTTC	CASSVHAGFNSGANVLTF
NA	TRBV6-1	TRBJ1-2	TGTGCCAGCAGTGTTTACTCCTATGGCTACACCTTC	CASSVYSYGYTF
TRBD1	TRBV19	TRBJ2-1	TGTGCCAGTAGCGGACAGGGACGAGGTGAGCAGTTCTTC	CASSGQGRGEQFF
NA	TRBV5-4	TRBJ2-7	TGTGCCAGCAGCTTACAGGGCGAGGGCTACGAGCAGTACTTC	CASSLQGEGYEQYF
TRBD1	TRBV4-3	TRBJ1-2	TGCGCCAGCAGCCGTGCCCGACAGGGGGATGGCTACACCTTC	CASSRARQGDGYTF
NA	TRBV18	TRBJ1-5	TGTGCCAGCTCACCAGGGGACAACCAGCCCCAGCATTTT	CASSPGDNQPQHF
NA	TRBV7-2	TRBJ2-3	TGTGCCAGCAGCCCGACGGGGTCTCGCACAGATACGCAGTATTTT	CASSPTGSRTDTQYF
TRBD1	TRBV5-1	TRBJ1-2	TGCGCCAGCAGCCCCGGACAGGGATATGGCTACACCTTC	CASSPGQGYGYTF
NA	TRBV4-3	TRBJ1-2	TGCGCCAGCAGCCAACCCATCGACAGCCCCGACGGCTACACCTTC	CASSQPIDSPDGYTF
TRBD1	TRBV18	TRBJ2-2	TGTGCCAGCTCATGGACAGGGTACACCGGGGAGCTGTTTTTT	CASSWTGYTGELFF
NA	TRBV6-5	TRBJ2-3	TGTGCCAGCAGACGAACAGGGACCGCAGATACGCAGTATTTT	CASRRTGTADTQYF
TRBD1	TRBV30	TRBJ1-3	TGTGCCTGGAGACAGGGGTCAGGAAACACCATATATTTT	CAWRQGSGNTIYF
NA	TRBV28	TRBJ1-1	TGTGCCAGCAGTCCGACAACTCGGACAGTGAACACTGAAGCTTTCTTT	CASSPTTRTVNTEAFF
NA	TRBV5-1	TRBJ2-3	TGCGCCAGCAGCTTGGAAGGCAGGATGACCACAGATACGCAGTATTTT	CASSLEGRMTTDTQYF
TRBD1	TRBV11-1	TRBJ1-6	TGTGCCAGCAGCCCCTACCGACAGGGCCGCCAAACCCTCCACTTT	CASSPYRQGRQTLHF
NA	TRBV6-5	TRBJ1-2	TGTGCCAGCGCAACCTATCGAGGCTACACCTTC	CASATYRGYTF
NA	TRBV5-1	TRBJ2-5	TGCGCCAGCAGCGTGGTGGGGGCTCGGCGAGAGACCCAGTACTTC	CASSVVGARRETQYF
NA	TRBV13	TRBJ1-1	TGTGCCAGCAGCGTTTCTAGGAATCGGGGGAACACTGAAGCTTTCTTT	CASSVSRNRGNTEAFF
NA	TRBV25-1	TRBJ2-4	TGTGCCAGCAGTGGGAGGTCCTCTCTAGCCAAAAACATTCAGTACTTC	CASSGRSSLAKNIQYF
NA	TRBV7-3	TRBJ2-3	TGTGCCAGCAGCCTAAGCACAGATACGCAGTATTTT	CASSLSTDTQYF
TRBD1	TRBV5-4	TRBJ1-6	TGTGCCAGCAGCTTGGGGGCGGGACAGGATAATTCACCCCTCCACTTT	CASSLGAGQDNSPLHF
TRBD1	TRBV2	TRBJ2-5	TGTGCCAGCAGTGATGGGACAGGGGGGAACCAGTACTTC	CASSDGTGGNQYF
NA	TRBV11-2	TRBJ2-7	TGTGCCAGCAGCTTAGTGGACTATAGCTCCTACGAGCAGTACTTC	CASSLVDYSSYEQYF
NA	TRBV7-6	TRBJ2-3	TGTGCCAGCAGTCAGTTGGGAGGACCCACGGATACGCAGTATTTT	CASSQLGGPTDTQYF
TRBD1	TRBV7-9	TRBJ2-7	TGTGCCAGCAGCTCGGGCAGGGGGCTTCACGAGCAGTACTTC	CASSSGRGLHEQYF
NA	TRBV9	TRBJ2-1	TGTGCCAGCAGCGTAGCACAGGGTGGGATTTATGAGCAGTTCTTC	CASSVAQGGIYEQFF
NA	TRBV5-1	TRBJ1-6	TGCGCCAGCAGCTTGGAAGACAGGACTAATTCACCCCTCCACTTT	CASSLEDRTNSPLHF
TRBD2	TRBV6-4	TRBJ2-3	TGTGCCAGCAGTGAGGCCAGCGGGGGGGCCACAGATACGCAGTATTTT	CASSEASGGATDTQYF
NA	TRBV6-6	TRBJ2-1	TGTGCCAGCAGTTACTTAGAGCAGTTCTTC	CASSYLEQFF
NA	TRBV4-3	TRBJ1-4	TGCGCCAGCAGCCAAGGTCCATCCGCAGAAGAAAAACTGTTTTTT	CASSQGPSAEEKLFF
NA	TRBV18	TRBJ1-1	TGTGCCAGCTCACCTTCCGGAAAAAAGACGGAGGGTGAAGCTTTCTTT	CASSPSGKKTEGEAFF
TRBD2	TRBV2	TRBJ2-5	TGTGCCAGCAGTTGGGGGAGGGGCGAAAAGACCCAGTACTTC	CASSWGRGEKTQYF
NA	TRBV7-8	TRBJ2-5	TGTGCCAGCAGTTTCGGGACAATACCCCAAGAGACCCAGTACTTC	CASSFGTIPQETQYF
TRBD2	TRBV9	TRBJ2-5	TGTGCCAGCAGCTCCAGGACCGGGACTAGAGGCGGTCAAGAGACCCAGTACTTC	CASSSRTGTRGGQETQYF
TRBD1	TRBV5-1	TRBJ2-7	TGCGCCAGCAGCCCGGGGACAGGGCTGGACGAGCAGTACTTC	CASSPGTGLDEQYF
NA	TRBV7-9	TRBJ1-2	TGTGCCAGCAGCTTAGAGGGGGACCGCTATGGCTACACCTTC	CASSLEGDRYGYTF
TRBD1	TRBV5-1	TRBJ1-2	TGCGCCAGCAGCATAGATGGGGACAGAACGTATGGCTACACCTTC	CASSIDGDRTYGYTF
NA	TRBV19	TRBJ2-3	TGTGCCAGTAGTATAGGTAGTGCAGATACGCAGTATTTT	CASSIGSADTQYF